This T cell receptor (beta chain) stems from a study of T cell repertoires in cytomegalovirus infection. Study summary: It was the public TCR beta signatures that indicated both CMV infection and matching HLA type.

In regard to this clonotype: Its antigen is unidentified.

TCRdb processed the reads anew with MiXCR; each CDR3 protein has one entry. The sample lists just over 300,000 distinct CDR3 sequences, roughly 17% occurring once. Findings and limits, study-wide: CMV-specific TCR beta clonotypes restricted by HLA-C dominated the ex vivo response.

Sequenced sample: PBMCs. The source is a human donor in good health (CMV status not recorded). Some clones in this sample may be carry-over from other donors' samples.

In DNA form, the CDR3 reads TGTGCCAGCAGTTTTCGTGACAACCAAGAGACCCAGTACTTC. It specifies CASSFRDNQETQYF. J is TRBJ2-5 and V is TRBV27; D not resolved. This CDR3 contains 14 residues. Germline lookup yields CDR1 MNHEY and CDR2 SMNVEV (reference sequence). V shed 3 bases and J shed 0 bases, with 8 bases lying between them.